A single sample gave rise to the 30 T cell receptor beta chains below, sequenced in a study of response to subunit inactivated influenza vaccine. One entry per CDR3 protein results from TCRdb running MiXCR on the RT-PCR reads. This table has a few hundred thousand distinct CDR3 sequences, around 9.9% appearing once. The sample in question was PBMCs from blood, obtained roughly 6 weeks after vaccination. These receptor sequences come from a man aged 50-60 years who received an inactivated influenza vaccine.

The chain recombines TRBV7-2 with TRBJ1-4; no definite D call. The germline CDR1 and CDR2 sequences are SGHTA and FQGNSA. CDR3 size: 15 residues. The V gene lost 0 bases and the J gene lost 8 bases, with 13 bases spanning the gap. The CDR3 DNA follows: TGTGCCAGCAGCTTAGCCGGGTCGCCCAGGGAAAAACTGTTTTTT. Translated, it gives CASSLAGSPREKLFF.

The genes are TRBV3-1 and TRBJ2-1; the match to TRBD2 covers 7 bases. CDR1 and CDR2 from the germline V gene are LGHDT and YNNKEL (reference sequence). V was clipped by 8 bases and J by 9 bases; unmatched bases: 7. The CDR3 contains 12 residues. In DNA form, the CDR3 reads TGTGCCAGCGGAGGGAGGGGCCGTGAGCAGTTCTTC. Protein sequence: CASGGRGREQFF.

V usage is TRBV7-4 and J usage is TRBJ2-7, with 7 nucleotides matching TRBD1. The CDR3 runs to 19 residues. Germline lookup yields CDR1 SGHVT and CDR2 SQSDAQ. V lost 5 bases, J lost 3 bases, and 22 bases stayed unmatched. The CDR3 bases are TGTGCCAGCAGCCCCGAGACACGTGCCAGGGGGAGAGGGGTCTACGAGCAGTACTTC. This translates into CASSPETRARGRGVYEQYF.

The chain is built from TRBV11-1 and TRBJ2-5, with TRBD2 matching over 12 bases. Germline V gene sequence: CDR1 SGHAT, CDR2 FQDESV (reference sequence). V shed 2 bases and J 5 bases; nucleotides not matched to a gene: 12. The CDR3 is 18 amino acids. The CDR3 sequence: CASSLLRATSGSGETQYF. The CDR3 coding sequence is TGTGCCAGCAGCTTATTGAGGGCGACTAGCGGGAGTGGTGAGACCCAGTACTTC.

This clonotype has more than one count but fewer than ten. The chain employs TRBV6-1 and TRBJ2-1; D is uncertain. This CDR3 has 15 amino acids. CDR1 and CDR2 (germline): MNHNS, SASEGT. Trimming removed 5 bases from V and 0 bases from J, with 11 bases in between. This CDR3 is CASSPRVSSYNEQFF. The DNA for the CDR3 is TGTGCCAGCAGTCCCCGGGTCAGCTCCTACAATGAGCAGTTCTTC.

This clonotype was seen repeatedly, ten times or more. The rearrangement uses TRBV10-3 and TRBJ2-5; D is unresolved. V was cut by 3 bases and J by 1 base, with 9 bases left in between. The CDR3 covers 14 residues. Looked up from germline, CDR1 is ENHRY and CDR2 is SYGVKD. CDR3 DNA sequence: TGTGCCATCAGTGATCAGGTCAGCCAAGAGACCCAGTACTTC. The encoded protein is CAISDQVSQETQYF.

The chain joins TRBV12-3 or TRBV12-4 to TRBJ2-3; D unresolved. The CDR3 consists of 13 residues. The V end lost 5 bases, the J end lost 8 bases, and 14 bases lay between the germline ends. The CDR3 DNA follows: TGTGCCAGCAGTATCGGACCACCGGGTACGCAGTATTTT. Amino acids: CASSIGPPGTQYF.

This clonotype was counted a few times. The chain couples TRBV10-3 to TRBJ2-3; TRBD2 agrees at 8 bases. J gave up 2 bases and V 0 bases, and 10 bases lay outside the gene matches. From germline, CDR1 is ENHRY and CDR2 SYGVKD. This CDR3 region has 18 residues. The CDR3 DNA sequence: TGTGCCATCAGTGAGTCGCGGCTGCGGGGGGCTTACACAGATACGCAGTATTTT. It codes for CAISESRLRGAYTDTQYF.

This clonotype came up a few times. The chain links TRBV4-3 to TRBJ2-7; D may correspond to TRBD1 or TRBD2 (5 bases each). CDR1 is LGHNA and CDR2 is YSLEER in the germline V gene. The CDR3 runs to 14 residues. V was pared by 0 bases and J by 9 bases, with 15 bases between. This CDR3 is CASSQDLAGDPQYF. The CDR3 region has the DNA TGCGCCAGCAGCCAAGATTTGGCCGGGGACCCGCAGTACTTC.

This chain links TRBV7-8 with TRBJ1-1; D is perhaps TRBD1 (6 bases). Trimming took off 5 bases at V and 1 base at J, with 11 bases between the two ends. CDR1 SGHVS and CDR2 FQNEAQ come from the germline V gene. This CDR3 region has 14 residues. The CDR3 sequence is CASSQGTRNTEAFF. In DNA, the CDR3 is TGTGCCAGCAGCCAAGGGACAAGGAACACTGAAGCTTTCTTT.

This clonotype has just a few counts. V and J are TRBV15 and TRBJ2-1, with TRBD1 matching over 7 bases. This CDR3 has 13 amino acids. The germline V gene has CDR1 LNHNV and CDR2 YYDKDF (reference sequence). The J segment lost 7 bases and the V segment lost 1 base, leaving 1 base of the junction unmatched. CDR3 in amino acids: CATSRATGNEQFF. CDR3 DNA sequence: TGTGCCACCAGCAGAGCGACAGGGAATGAGCAGTTCTTC.

Ten or more counts support this clonotype. The CDR3 spells CASSFGTGGYEQYF. The DNA of the CDR3 is TGTGCCAGCAGTTTTGGGACAGGGGGTTACGAGCAGTACTTC. The chain joins TRBV12-3 or TRBV12-4 to TRBJ2-7; 11 bases match TRBD1. V shed 3 bases and J 4 bases; nucleotides not matched to a gene: 2. This CDR3 comprises 14 residues.

The J gene is TRBJ1-2, the V gene TRBV5-1; 9 bases are a match to TRBD1. The germline V gene encodes CDR1 SGHRS and CDR2 YFSETQ. J was trimmed by 5 bases and V by 4 bases; bases with no gene match: 12. The CDR3 runs to 16 residues. The CDR3 region is CASSQSAGTGLYGYTF. As DNA, the CDR3 is TGCGCCAGCAGCCAAAGTGCCGGGACAGGGCTTTATGGCTACACCTTC.

This clonotype was picked up many times. It is unclear where the CDR3 begins or ends on the DNA, so no DNA is shown, and the CDR3 is as TCRdb lists it. V and J are TRBV12-3 or TRBV12-4 and TRBJ2-3. The length of the CDR3 is 13 amino acids, counting both ends. CDR3 region: CASSSSGTDTQYF.

The rearrangement joins TRBV7-9 to TRBJ2-7; 9 bases are a match to TRBD1. The junction had 7 bases not matched to a gene; V was cut back by 2 bases and J by 5 bases. CDR1 is SEHNR, CDR2 FQNEAQ, per germline (reference sequence). This CDR3 has 15 amino acids. The CDR3 loop is CASSLPGQGGHEQYF. In DNA, the CDR3 is TGTGCCAGCAGCTTACCGGGACAGGGAGGTCACGAGCAGTACTTC.

Many counts were recorded for this clonotype. This rearrangement joins TRBV4-2 to TRBJ2-1, with 9 nucleotides matching TRBD2. Germline assignment: CDR1 LGHNA and CDR2 YNFKEQ. CDR3 length: 16 amino acids. The trim removed 5 bases at V and 2 bases at J, leaving 7 bases unmatched. This CDR3 is CASSIAGEEAYNEQFF. The CDR3 bases are TGTGCCAGCAGCATAGCGGGAGAGGAGGCCTACAATGAGCAGTTCTTC.

This clonotype was recorded at least ten times. The chain recombines TRBV4-3 with TRBJ2-1, with D possibly matching TRBD2 (6 bases). The germline gives CDR1 LGHNA, CDR2 YSLEER. Trimming removed 0 bases from V and 2 bases from J, with 8 bases in between. The CDR3 extends over 15 amino acids. CDR3 DNA sequence: TGCGCCAGCAGCCAAGAACTAGCCGCCTACAATGAGCAGTTCTTC. Translation gives CASSQELAAYNEQFF.

This clonotype has only a few counts. This chain uses TRBV29-1 with TRBJ1-1; 9 bases line up with TRBD1. The CDR3 is made up of 13 amino acids. CDR1 is SQVTM, CDR2 ANQGSEA, per germline. The J segment lost 4 bases and the V segment lost 7 bases, leaving 7 bases of the junction unmatched. CDR3 coding DNA: TGCAGCGCACAGGGACAGGGCCGCACTGAAGCTTTCTTT. Encoded protein: CSAQGQGRTEAFF.

The chain links TRBV5-1 to TRBJ2-2; D call uncertain. Looked up from germline, CDR1 is SGHRS and CDR2 is YFSETQ. Trimming removed 0 bases at V and 6 bases at J, with 9 bases between. CDR3 length: 14 residues. The CDR3 is CASSLGAGPGELFF. DNA of the CDR3: TGCGCCAGCAGCTTGGGGGCCGGACCCGGGGAGCTGTTTTTT.

This clonotype was observed a handful of times. The rearrangement joins TRBV27 to TRBJ2-2, with 8 bases aligning to TRBD2. V lost 7 bases to trimming and J lost 4 bases; unmatched junction nucleotides: 5. The germline gives CDR1 MNHEY, CDR2 SMNVEV (reference sequence). This CDR3 is 14 amino acids long. The CDR3 DNA reads TGTGCCAGCACGACCCTAGCGGGCACCGGGGAGCTGTTTTTT. This codes for CASTTLAGTGELFF.

This clonotype was recorded a few times. The chain recombines TRBV20-1 with TRBJ2-1, with TRBD2 identical over 8 bases. The CDR3 contains 17 residues. Losses at the gene ends were 6 bases for V and 0 bases for J; bases not matched to a gene: 13. The germline V gene encodes CDR1 DFQATT and CDR2 SNEGSKA (reference sequence). The CDR3 protein is CSAVWALGGASYNEQFF. CDR3 DNA sequence: TGCAGTGCCGTCTGGGCACTCGGGGGGGCCTCCTACAATGAGCAGTTCTTC.

The chain combines TRBV7-2 with TRBJ1-6; D gene unclear. Germline loops: CDR1 SGHTA, CDR2 FQGNSA. The V gene lost 1 base and the J gene lost 8 bases, with 12 bases spanning the gap. The CDR3 covers 15 residues. CDR3 sequence (DNA): TGTGCCAGCAGCTTAGTGGTGCAGGTCGATTCACCCCTCCACTTT. It translates to CASSLVVQVDSPLHF.

Only a few counts were recorded for this clonotype. The chain is built from TRBV4-2 and TRBJ2-1; TRBD2 aligns across 12 bases. V trimming: 1 base; J trimming: 8 bases; junction bases outside the gene matches: 6. Germline CDR1 LGHNA, CDR2 YNFKEQ. The CDR3 is made up of 16 amino acids. The CDR3 reads CASSQGLAGVHYEQFF. DNA for the CDR3: TGTGCCAGCAGCCAAGGACTAGCGGGAGTCCACTATGAGCAGTTCTTC.

This clonotype was seen at least ten times. The chain has TRBV29-1 and TRBJ2-7; possibly TRBD1 for D (5 bases). The CDR3 consists of 12 residues. The ends were cut back, 3 bases at V and 3 bases at J, with 9 bases in the middle. The germline V gene has CDR1 SQVTM and CDR2 ANQGSEA. The CDR3 loop is CSVEGQNYEQYF. The CDR3 region has the DNA TGCAGCGTTGAGGGGCAGAACTACGAGCAGTACTTC.

This clonotype has a handful of counts. This chain uses TRBV5-6 with TRBJ2-7, with D possibly being TRBD1 (5 bases). Per germline, CDR1 SGHDT and CDR2 YYEEEE. CDR3 length: 16 residues. The V gene lost 3 bases and the J gene lost 0 bases, with 16 bases spanning the gap. The CDR3 reads CASSSRTLRSSYEQYF. DNA for the CDR3: TGTGCCAGCAGCTCGAGGACACTGCGGAGCTCCTACGAGCAGTACTTC.

V gene TRBV7-2 combines with J gene TRBJ1-4, with a possible D match to TRBD1 (5 bases). Germline CDR1 SGHTA, CDR2 FQGNSA. V lost 5 bases and J lost 6, with 16 bases in between. The CDR3 runs 15 residues. CDR3 region: CASSPAGGGYEKLFF. CDR3 nucleotides: TGTGCCAGCAGCCCAGCCGGGGGTGGATATGAAAAACTGTTTTTT.

The V gene is TRBV7-2, the J gene TRBJ2-3; D is perhaps TRBD2 (6 bases). CDR3 length: 16 amino acids. Trimming cost V 5 bases and J 2 bases, with 17 bases left between them. Per the germline V gene, CDR1 is SGHTA and CDR2 is FQGNSA. The CDR3 bases are TGTGCCAGCAGCCCCGATCGGGGGATAACCACAGATACGCAGTATTTT. Its protein is CASSPDRGITTDTQYF.

In its sample, this clonotype was seen many times. The CDR3 nucleotides read TGCAGCGCCACTAGCGGGAGGGCCTTTGAGCAGTTCTTC. This sequence encodes CSATSGRAFEQFF. The chain carries TRBV29-1 and TRBJ2-1; the match to TRBD2 covers 13 bases. V gave up 7 bases and J gave up 9 bases; unmatched junction bases: 6. The CDR3 totals 13 residues. Looked up from germline, CDR1 is SQVTM and CDR2 is ANQGSEA.

The rearrangement uses TRBV20-1 and TRBJ1-6, with unresolved D. The germline CDR1 and CDR2 sequences are DFQATT and SNEGSKA (reference sequence). The CDR3 is 16 residues long. As DNA, the CDR3 is TGCAGCTGCTTGGCTGGATCGAGCTCCTATAATTCACCCCTCCACTTT. It yields the protein CSCLAGSSSYNSPLHF.

V is TRBV6-1 and J is TRBJ1-6, with D possibly being TRBD1 (6 bases). V lost 6 bases, J lost 7 bases, and 25 bases lay in between. CDR1 is MNHNS and CDR2 is SASEGT in the germline V gene. The CDR3 has 18 amino acids. In DNA, the CDR3 is TGTGCCAGCAGCCACAACAGGGACGAGCGAGACGGGAATTCACCCCTCCACTTT. It encodes CASSHNRDERDGNSPLHF.